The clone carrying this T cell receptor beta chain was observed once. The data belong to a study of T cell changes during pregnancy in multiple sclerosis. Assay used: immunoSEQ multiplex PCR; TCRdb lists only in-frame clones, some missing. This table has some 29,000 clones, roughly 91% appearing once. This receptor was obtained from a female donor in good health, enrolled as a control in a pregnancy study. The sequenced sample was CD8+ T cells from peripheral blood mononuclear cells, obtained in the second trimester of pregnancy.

The CDR3 region is CASSPSSGDYNEQFF. As DNA, the CDR3 is TGTGCCAGCAGCCCCTCTAGCGGGGATTACAATGAGCAGTTCTTC. This chain connects TRBV7-9 to TRBJ2-1; 9 bases map to TRBD2. CDR3 length: 15 amino acids. V shed 5 bases, J shed 4 bases, and the junction held 6 bases outside the gene matches. The germline gives CDR1 SEHNR, CDR2 FQNEAQ (reference sequence).